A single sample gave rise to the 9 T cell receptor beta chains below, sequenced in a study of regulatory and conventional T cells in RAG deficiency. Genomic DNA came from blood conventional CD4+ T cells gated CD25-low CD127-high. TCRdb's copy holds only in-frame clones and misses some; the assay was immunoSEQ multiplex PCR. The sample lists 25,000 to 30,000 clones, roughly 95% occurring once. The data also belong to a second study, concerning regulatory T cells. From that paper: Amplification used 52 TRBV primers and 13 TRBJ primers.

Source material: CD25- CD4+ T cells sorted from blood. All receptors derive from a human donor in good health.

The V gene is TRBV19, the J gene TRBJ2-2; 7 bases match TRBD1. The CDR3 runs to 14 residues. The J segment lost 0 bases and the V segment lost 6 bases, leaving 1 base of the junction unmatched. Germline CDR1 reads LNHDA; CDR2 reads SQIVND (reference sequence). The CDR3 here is CASSGTANTGELFF. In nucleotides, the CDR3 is TGTGCCAGTAGCGGGACAGCGAACACCGGGGAGCTGTTTTTT.

DNA for the CDR3: TGTGCCAGCAGCCCCCGGGACTTTATCACGGGAAACACCATATATTTT. This sequence encodes CASSPRDFITGNTIYF. The chain uses TRBV4-2 and TRBJ1-3, with D perhaps matching TRBD1 (5 bases). CDR3 size: 16 residues. The V and J ends lost 4 bases and 4 bases respectively, with 17 bases between them. Per the germline V gene, CDR1 is LGHNA and CDR2 is YNFKEQ.

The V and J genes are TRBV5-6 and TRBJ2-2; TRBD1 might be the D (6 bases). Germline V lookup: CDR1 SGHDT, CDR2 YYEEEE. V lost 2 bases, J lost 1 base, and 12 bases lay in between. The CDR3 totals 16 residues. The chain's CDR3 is CASSFREGGNTGELFF. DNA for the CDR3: TGTGCCAGCAGCTTTCGGGAAGGGGGGAACACCGGGGAGCTGTTTTTT.

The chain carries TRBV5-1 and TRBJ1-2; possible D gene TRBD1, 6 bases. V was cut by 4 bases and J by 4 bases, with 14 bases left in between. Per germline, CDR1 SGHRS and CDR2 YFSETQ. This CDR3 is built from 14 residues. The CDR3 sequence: CASSRGGHTYGYTF. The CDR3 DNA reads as TGCGCCAGCAGCCGGGGGGGGCATACCTATGGCTACACCTTC.

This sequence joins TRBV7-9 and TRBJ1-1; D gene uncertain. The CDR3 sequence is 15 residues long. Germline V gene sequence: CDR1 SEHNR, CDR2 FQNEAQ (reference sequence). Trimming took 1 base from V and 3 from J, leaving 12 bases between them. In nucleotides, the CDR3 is TGTGCCAGCAGCTTAGTTCCCGGGAGGTACACTGAAGCTTTCTTT. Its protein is CASSLVPGRYTEAFF.

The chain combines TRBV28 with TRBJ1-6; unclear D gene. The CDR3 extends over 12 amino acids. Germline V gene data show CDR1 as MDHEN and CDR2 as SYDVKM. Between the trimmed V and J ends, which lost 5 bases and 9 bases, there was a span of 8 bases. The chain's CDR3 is CASSMTISPLHF. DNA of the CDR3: TGTGCCAGCAGTATGACAATTTCACCCCTCCACTTT. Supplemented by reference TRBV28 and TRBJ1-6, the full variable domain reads DVKVTQSSRYLVKRTGEKVFLECVQDMDHENMFWYRQDPGLGLRLIYFSYDVKMKEKGDIPEGYSVSREKKERFSLILESASTNQTSMYLCASSMTISPLHFGNGTRLTVT.

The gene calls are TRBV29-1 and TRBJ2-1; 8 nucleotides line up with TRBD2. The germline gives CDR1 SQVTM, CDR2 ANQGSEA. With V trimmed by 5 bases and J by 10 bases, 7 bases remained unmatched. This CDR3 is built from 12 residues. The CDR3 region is CSVIAAGGEQFF. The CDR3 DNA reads TGCAGCGTTATCGCGGCGGGGGGAGAGCAGTTCTTC.

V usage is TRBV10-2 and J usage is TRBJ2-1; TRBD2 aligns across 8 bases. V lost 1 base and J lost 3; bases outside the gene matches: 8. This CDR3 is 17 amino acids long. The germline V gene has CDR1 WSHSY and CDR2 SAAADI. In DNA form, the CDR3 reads TGCGCCAGCAGTGAGTTAGAGCGGGGGACCAACTACAATGAGCAGTTCTTC. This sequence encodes CASSELERGTNYNEQFF.

The CDR3: CASSFGARTVRETQYF. CDR3 sequence (DNA): TGTGCCAGCAGCTTCGGCGCACGAACAGTCAGGGAGACCCAGTACTTC. The chain couples TRBV5-4 to TRBJ2-5; D not certain. V was pared by 2 bases and J by 5 bases, with 19 bases between. This CDR3 is built from 16 residues. Germline assignment: CDR1 SGHNT and CDR2 YYREEE (reference sequence).